This T cell receptor (beta chain) stems from a study of cytomegalovirus exposure and HLA in healthy donors. This clone was picked up one time. Its antigen is unknown. The length of the CDR3 is 20 residues. The V end was cut by 5 bases, the J end by 4 bases, with 33 bases between. Per germline, CDR1 SGHVS and CDR2 FQNEAQ. The PCR was carried out with 60 Vbeta primers and 13 Jbeta primers. Clones were read by immunoSEQ multiplex PCR, and TCRdb kept only the in-frame ones, dropping some. The sample contains approximately 130,000 clones, roughly 77% of which appear only once. Study observations and caveats: A few V segments could not be told apart, such as TRBV6-2 and TRBV6-3, and were left out.

What was sequenced was PBMCs. V is TRBV7-8 and J is TRBJ2-7; a weak D match, TRBD1 (5 bases). This receptor was obtained from a man between 18 and 35 years old in good health and CMV-seronegative. CDR3 sequence: CASSPSLGRPADVSRYEQYF. The CDR3 nucleotides read TGTGCCAGCAGCCCCAGTTTGGGGCGTCCGGCAGACGTTTCCAGGTACGAGCAGTACTTC.